These 4 T cell receptor beta chains came from one sample sequenced in a study of blood T cell repertoires in COVID-19. Data came from immunoSEQ multiplex PCR; TCRdb stores just in-frame clones and leaves some out. Seen here are roughly 220,000 clones, around 84% observed once, and the top ten hold approximately 5.1%. Sequencing input: peripheral blood. The receptors here all came from an older woman who had recovered from COVID-19.

This chain links TRBV4-3 with TRBJ1-2; 9 nucleotides agree with TRBD1. With V trimmed by 4 bases and J by 2 bases, 2 bases remained unmatched. Germline values: CDR1 LGHNA, CDR2 YSLEER. This CDR3 contains 14 residues. Written as DNA, the CDR3 is TGCGCCAGCAGCCCGGACAGGGGCAACTATGGCTACACCTTC. Translating it yields CASSPDRGNYGYTF.

The rearrangement links TRBV6-5 to TRBJ1-2; D is unclear. In germline, CDR1 is MNHEY, CDR2 SVGAGI. V lost 3 bases and J lost 0, with 8 bases in between. This CDR3 contains 14 residues. DNA for the CDR3: TGTGCCAGCAGTTATCTGGGAGCTAACTATGGCTACACCTTC. As protein: CASSYLGANYGYTF.

The rearrangement uses TRBV6-2 or TRBV6-3 and TRBJ2-2, with D possibly matching TRBD2 (5 bases). The CDR3 has 14 amino acids. V lost 4 bases and J lost 0, with 6 bases in between. Germline CDR1 reads MNHEY; CDR2 reads SVGEGT. Written as DNA, the CDR3 is TGTGCCAGCAGTTCCGGGACGAACACCGGGGAGCTGTTTTTT. It codes for CASSSGTNTGELFF.

This rearrangement joins TRBV7-9 to TRBJ2-7; D remains unclear. V lost 5 bases, J lost 3 bases, and 8 bases lay in between. This CDR3 comprises 12 residues. Germline V CDR1 and CDR2: SEHNR, FQNEAQ (reference sequence). Here the CDR3 reads CASSDTDYEQYF. As DNA, the CDR3 is TGTGCCAGCAGCGACACAGACTACGAGCAGTACTTC.